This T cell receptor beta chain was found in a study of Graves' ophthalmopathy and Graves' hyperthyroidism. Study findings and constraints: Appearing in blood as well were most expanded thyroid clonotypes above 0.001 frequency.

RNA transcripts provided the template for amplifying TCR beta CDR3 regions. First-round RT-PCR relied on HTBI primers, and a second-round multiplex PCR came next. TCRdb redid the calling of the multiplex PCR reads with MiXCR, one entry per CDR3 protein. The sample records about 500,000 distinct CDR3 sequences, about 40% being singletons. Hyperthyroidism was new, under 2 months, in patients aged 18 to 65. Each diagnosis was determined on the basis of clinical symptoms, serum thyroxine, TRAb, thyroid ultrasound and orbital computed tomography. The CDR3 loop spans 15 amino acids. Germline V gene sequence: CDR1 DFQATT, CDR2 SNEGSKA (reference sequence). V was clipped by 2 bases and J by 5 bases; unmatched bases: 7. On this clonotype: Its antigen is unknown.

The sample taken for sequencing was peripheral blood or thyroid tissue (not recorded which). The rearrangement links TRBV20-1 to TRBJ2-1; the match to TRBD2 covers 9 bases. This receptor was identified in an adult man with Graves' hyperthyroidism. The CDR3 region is CSARHSLAGNNEQFF. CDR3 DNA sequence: TGCAGTGCTAGACACAGTCTAGCGGGGAACAATGAGCAGTTCTTC.